The sequence of this T cell receptor (beta chain) was determined in a study of T cells of healthy individuals. A single record per CDR3 protein comes from TCRdb applying MiXCR to the 5' RACE reads. The table shows approximately 50,000 distinct CDR3 sequences, with around 15% occurring only once. Trimming removed 5 bases from V and 4 bases from J; junction bases left unmatched: 3. In germline, CDR1 is SGHVS, CDR2 FQNEAQ. This CDR3 region has 13 residues. This clonotype occurred many times. This receptor was taken from a human donor in good health. The V and J genes are TRBV7-8 and TRBJ1-1, with 8 positions matching TRBD1. CDR3 sequence (DNA): TGTGCCAGCAGCGTCGACAGGGGCACTGAAGCTTTCTTT. As protein: CASSVDRGTEAFF.